Listed below are T cell receptor beta chains from one sample, sequenced in a study of blood T cell repertoires in COVID-19. Method: immunoSEQ multiplex PCR; TCRdb's copy keeps in-frame clones and lacks some. The sample shows approximately 350,000 clones, over 70% of them seen only once. The specimen was peripheral blood. These receptors were taken from a man younger than 40 with active or convalescent COVID-19. CDR3s include the opening cysteine and the closing phenylalanine or tryptophan. A D gene is named only where the DNA matches it firmly. Clone sizes are given selectively: once, few, many, or a class where the clone is expanded.

clone size | J gene | D gene | V gene | CDR3 protein | CDR3 DNA
NA | TRBJ1-5 | TRBD1 | TRBV4-3 | CASSLMDRENNQPQHF | TGCGCCAGCAGCCTAATGGACAGGGAAAACAATCAGCCCCAGCATTTT
NA | TRBJ2-1 | TRBD1 | TRBV27 | CASSLIGTAEQFF | TGTGCCAGCAGTTTAATAGGGACAGCTGAGCAGTTCTTC
NA | TRBJ1-5 | NA | TRBV4-1 | CASSPEVGGNQPQHF | TGCGCCAGCAGCCCGGAGGTTGGTGGCAATCAGCCCCAGCATTTT
once | TRBJ2-1 | TRBD2 | TRBV19 | CASSAGLAGTNEQFF | TGTGCCAGTAGTGCGGGACTAGCGGGGACCAATGAGCAGTTCTTC
NA | TRBJ1-1 | TRBD1 | TRBV6-2/TRBV6-3 | CASSWRDSEAFF | TGTGCCAGCAGTTGGAGGGACAGTGAAGCTTTCTTT
NA | TRBJ2-7 | NA | TRBV9 | CASSYRGGNDEQYF | TGTGCCAGCAGTTATAGGGGGGGTAATGACGAGCAGTACTTC
NA | TRBJ1-4 | NA | TRBV9 | CASSEGWLRGTNEKLFF | TGTGCCAGCAGCGAGGGGTGGTTGCGGGGCACTAATGAAAAACTGTTTTTT
NA | TRBJ2-5 | NA | TRBV7-3 | CASSLGPQETQYF | TGTGCCAGCAGCTTGGGGCCTCAAGAGACCCAGTACTTC
NA | TRBJ2-7 | NA | TRBV7-2 | CASSLLPVPGSSYEQYF | TGTGCCAGCAGCTTACTCCCCGTGCCAGGCAGTTCCTACGAGCAGTACTTC
NA | TRBJ1-4 | TRBD1 | TRBV18 | CASSTGANEKLFF | TGTGCCAGCTCTACAGGGGCTAATGAAAAACTGTTTTTT
NA | TRBJ2-2 | NA | TRBV5-4 | CASSLRLTGELFF | TGTGCCAGCAGCCTGAGACTGACCGGGGAGCTGTTTTTT